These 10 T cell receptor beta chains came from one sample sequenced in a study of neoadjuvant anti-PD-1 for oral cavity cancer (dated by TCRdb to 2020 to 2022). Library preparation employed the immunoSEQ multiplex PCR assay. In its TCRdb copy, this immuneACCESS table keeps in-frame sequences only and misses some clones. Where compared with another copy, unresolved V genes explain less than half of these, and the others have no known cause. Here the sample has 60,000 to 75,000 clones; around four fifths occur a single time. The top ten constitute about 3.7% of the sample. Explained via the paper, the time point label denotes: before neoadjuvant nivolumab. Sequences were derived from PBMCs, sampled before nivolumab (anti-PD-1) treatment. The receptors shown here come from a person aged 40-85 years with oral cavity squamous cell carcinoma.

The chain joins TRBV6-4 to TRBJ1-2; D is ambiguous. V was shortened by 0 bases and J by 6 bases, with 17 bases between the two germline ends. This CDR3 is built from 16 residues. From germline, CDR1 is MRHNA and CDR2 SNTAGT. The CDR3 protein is CASSDSSIRQVDGYTF. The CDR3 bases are TGTGCCAGCAGTGACTCATCAATTCGGCAGGTGGATGGCTACACCTTC.

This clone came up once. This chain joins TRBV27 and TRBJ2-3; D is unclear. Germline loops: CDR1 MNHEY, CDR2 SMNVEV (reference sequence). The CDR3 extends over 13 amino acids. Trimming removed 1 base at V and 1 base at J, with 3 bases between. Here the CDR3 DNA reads TGTGCCAGCAGTTTATGGGGCACAGATACGCAGTATTTT. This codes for CASSLWGTDTQYF.

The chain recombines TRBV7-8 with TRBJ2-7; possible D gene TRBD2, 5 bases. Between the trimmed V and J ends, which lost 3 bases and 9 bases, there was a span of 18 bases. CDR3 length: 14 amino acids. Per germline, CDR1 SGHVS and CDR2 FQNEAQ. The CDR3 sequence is CASSLASQNSRQYF. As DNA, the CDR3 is TGTGCCAGCAGCTTGGCTAGCCAGAATTCTCGGCAGTACTTC.

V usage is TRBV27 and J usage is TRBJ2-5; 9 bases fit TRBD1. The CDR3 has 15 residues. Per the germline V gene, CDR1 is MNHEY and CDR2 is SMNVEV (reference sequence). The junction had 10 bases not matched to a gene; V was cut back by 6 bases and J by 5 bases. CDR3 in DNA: TGTGCCAGCAGGCCCCAACAGGGGGCAGGGGAGACCCAGTACTTC. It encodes CASRPQQGAGETQYF.

CDR3 residues: CASSFGGRLKEQYF. The CDR3 DNA is TGTGCCAGCAGTTTTGGCGGGAGGTTGAAAGAGCAGTACTTC. The J gene is TRBJ2-7, the V gene TRBV27, with 8 nucleotides matching TRBD2. With V trimmed by 3 bases and J by 7 bases, 8 bases remained unmatched. The CDR3 is 14 residues long. Germline assignment: CDR1 MNHEY and CDR2 SMNVEV (reference sequence).

The CDR3 nucleotides are TGTGCCAGCAGTTTATTCGGGGTACATGACGACTATGGCTACACCTTC. This translates into CASSLFGVHDDYGYTF. This chain uses TRBV28 with TRBJ1-2; D not resolved. The germline V and J ends were trimmed by 1 base and 3 bases, with 15 bases remaining between them. The CDR3 totals 16 residues. In germline, CDR1 is MDHEN, CDR2 SYDVKM.

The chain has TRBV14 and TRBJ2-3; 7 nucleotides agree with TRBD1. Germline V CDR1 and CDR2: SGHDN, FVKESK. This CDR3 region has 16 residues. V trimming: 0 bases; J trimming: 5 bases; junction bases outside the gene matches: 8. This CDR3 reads CASSQDATGLRDTQYF. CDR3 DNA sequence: TGTGCCAGCAGCCAAGACGCGACAGGGCTAAGAGATACGCAGTATTTT.

The CDR3 reads CASSPADRAREKLFF. Written as DNA, the CDR3 is TGCGCCAGCAGCCCCGCGGACAGGGCGCGGGAAAAACTGTTTTTT. The chain employs TRBV5-1 and TRBJ1-4, with 8 bases identical to TRBD1. Unmatched junction bases numbered 10, after V lost 4 bases and J lost 8 bases. CDR1 is SGHRS, CDR2 YFSETQ, per germline. This CDR3 is 15 amino acids long.

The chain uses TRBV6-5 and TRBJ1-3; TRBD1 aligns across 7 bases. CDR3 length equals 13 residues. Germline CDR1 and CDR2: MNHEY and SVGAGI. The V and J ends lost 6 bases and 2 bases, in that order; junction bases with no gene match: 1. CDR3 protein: CASSGTAGNTIYF. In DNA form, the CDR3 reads TGTGCCAGCAGCGGGACAGCTGGAAACACCATATATTTT.

The CDR3 DNA sequence: TGTGCCTGGAGTGTTTCCCAGATTGTCAATGAGCAGTTCTTC. Translating it yields CAWSVSQIVNEQFF. The chain combines TRBV30 with TRBJ2-1; D is ambiguous. CDR3 length: 14 amino acids. Trimming cost V 0 bases and J 6 bases, with 12 bases left between them. Germline CDR1 is GTSNPN and CDR2 is SVGIG (reference sequence). The full variable domain, with the rest looked up from reference TRBV30 and TRBJ2-1, is SQTIHQWPATLVQPVGSPLSLECTVEGTSNPNLYWYRQAAGRGLQLLFYSVGIGQISSEVPQNLSASRPQDRQFILSSKKLLLSDSGFYLCAWSVSQIVNEQFFGPGTRLTVL.